A single TCR beta chain is shown here with its context. Between the trimmed V and J ends, which lost 2 bases and 2 bases, there was a span of 7 bases. Germline V lookup: CDR1 GTSNPN, CDR2 SVGIG (reference sequence). This CDR3 is 13 amino acids long. These data originate in a study of cytomegalovirus exposure and HLA in healthy donors. PCR primers comprised 60 Vbeta and 13 Jbeta primers. Profiling relied on immunoSEQ multiplex PCR, and the TCRdb table lists in-frame clones only, not all of them. The sample records some 150,000 clones, around nine tenths being singletons. The source of this sequence is a woman aged 25 to 39 in good health and CMV-seronegative. Sequencing input: PBMCs. This rearrangement joins TRBV30 to TRBJ1-3; the D is unclear. CDR3 sequence reads: CAWSLSPGNTIYF. The CDR3, as DNA: TGTGCCTGGAGTTTGAGCCCTGGAAACACCATATATTTT.